This paragraph reports one TCR beta chain. The data originate from a study of shared clonotypes between healthy human individuals. Study overall: Researchers assigned three CD4 naive, three CD4 memory, two CD8 naive and one CD8 memory plate to each donor.

Data came from immunoSEQ multiplex PCR; TCRdb stores just in-frame clones and leaves some out. This sample yields some 1.5 million clones, of which 98% are seen a single time; approximately 0.45% belongs to the top ten. Donors comprised healthy HIV-negative adults lacking recent acute infections or vaccinations. Caucasian adults residing in Nashville, Tennessee made up all the donors. The TCR sequence derives from a man aged 25-45 years in good health. Sequencing was done on a sample of naive CD4+ T cells sorted from blood. Regarding subset: CD45RA+ positively selected.

Here the CDR3 DNA reads TGCAGCGTTGAAGATAGGAGGGACAGTCTCTACGAGCAGTACTTC. Its protein product is CSVEDRRDSLYEQYF. The chain joins TRBV29-1 to TRBJ2-7, with D possibly TRBD1 on 7 matching bases. Germline-derived CDR1 and CDR2 are SQVTM and ANQGSEA. V lost 0 bases and J 3 bases, leaving 15 bases between the germline ends. The CDR3 contains 15 residues.